The 32 T cell receptor beta chains presented below share a single source sample, sequenced in a study of T cell responses to AZD1222 COVID-19 vaccine. Assay used: immunoSEQ multiplex PCR; TCRdb lists only in-frame clones, some missing. The sample comprises under 200,000 clones, approximately 94% of which are singletons, and 3.6% rests with the top ten. The starting material was peripheral blood, obtained 28 days after the second dose of the MenACWY control vaccine. The receptors were gathered from an adult who received the MenACWY meningococcal vaccine as a control.

This chain connects TRBV19 to TRBJ2-1, with TRBD1 matching 11 bases. The CDR3 has 15 residues. The V gene's germline CDR1 is LNHDA and CDR2 SQIVND (reference sequence). With V trimmed by 5 bases and J by 3 bases, 3 bases remained unmatched. CDR3 sequence reads: CASSGGTGGYNEQFF. DNA for the CDR3: TGTGCCAGTAGTGGCGGGACAGGGGGCTACAATGAGCAGTTCTTC.

The chain employs TRBV3-1 (or the pseudogene TRBV3-2) and TRBJ1-5, with D uncertain. The V end lost 8 bases, the J end lost 0 bases, and 14 bases lay between the germline ends. Germline V gene lookup returns CDR1 LGHDT and CDR2 YNNKEL (reference sequence). The CDR3 consists of 15 residues. DNA for the CDR3: TGTGCCAGCTCCGGTGATAGATTTAGCAATCAGCCCCAGCATTTT. Its protein is CASSGDRFSNQPQHF.

The genes are TRBV7-3 and TRBJ2-2; TRBD2 agrees at 15 bases. Germline loops: CDR1 SGHTA, CDR2 FQGTGA. V was pared by 6 bases and J by 4 bases, with 18 bases of the junction left unmatched. The CDR3 is 21 amino acids. CDR3 sequence: CASRSTSRGLAGGGSTGELFF. DNA for the CDR3: TGTGCCAGCAGATCTACTAGTCGCGGACTAGCGGGAGGGGGATCCACCGGGGAGCTGTTTTTT.

This clone was detected only a few times. The V and J genes are TRBV19 and TRBJ1-5, with 8 bases fitting TRBD1. Germline V lookup: CDR1 LNHDA, CDR2 SQIVND (reference sequence). This CDR3 contains 16 residues. J was trimmed by 3 bases and V by 4 bases; bases with no gene match: 8. CDR3 sequence: CASSRFGQGANQPQHF. The CDR3 DNA sequence: TGTGCCAGTAGTAGGTTCGGGCAGGGGGCCAATCAGCCCCAGCATTTT.

The chain carries TRBV30 and TRBJ2-1; 8 bases are a match to TRBD2. The CDR3 totals 15 residues. Looked up from germline, CDR1 is GTSNPN and CDR2 is SVGIG (reference sequence). V was pared by 1 base and J by 2 bases, with 4 bases of the junction left unmatched. The CDR3 reads CAWSGGTSPYNEQFF. Here the CDR3 DNA reads TGTGCCTGGAGTGGGGGGACTAGTCCCTACAATGAGCAGTTCTTC.

J is TRBJ1-5 and V is TRBV7-2; 7 bases align to TRBD1. The CDR3 totals 15 residues. Germline V lookup: CDR1 SGHTA, CDR2 FQGNSA. V shed 2 bases, J shed 5 bases, and the junction held 6 bases outside the gene matches. This CDR3 reads CASSLSTGQHQPQHF. CDR3 DNA sequence: TGTGCCAGCAGCTTATCGACAGGGCAACATCAGCCCCAGCATTTT.

This chain connects TRBV7-8 to TRBJ2-5; 7 bases are a match to TRBD2. V trimming: 7 bases; J trimming: 1 base; junction bases outside the gene matches: 9. The CDR3 contains 15 residues. Germline CDR1 and CDR2: SGHVS and FQNEAQ. This chain's CDR3 is CASNLRWGGQETQYF. As DNA, the CDR3 is TGTGCCAGCAACCTCCGATGGGGGGGCCAAGAGACCCAGTACTTC. Supplemented by reference TRBV7-8 and TRBJ2-5, the full variable domain reads GAGVSQSPRYKVAKRGQDVALRCDPISGHVSLFWYQQALGQGPEFLTYFQNEAQLDKSGLPSDRFFAERPEGSVSTLKIQRTQQEDSAVYLCASNLRWGGQETQYFGPGTRLLVL.

The chain couples TRBV10-3 to TRBJ1-4; D uncertain. The V end was cut by 0 bases, the J end by 1 base, with 6 bases between. The V gene's germline CDR1 is ENHRY and CDR2 SYGVKD. The CDR3 is 15 residues long. This CDR3 reads CAISESRGTNEKLFF. Written as DNA, the CDR3 is TGTGCCATCAGTGAGTCACGGGGAACTAATGAAAAACTGTTTTTT.

The rearrangement joins TRBV6-6 to TRBJ1-5; unclear D gene. This CDR3 is 14 amino acids long. Trimming removed 6 bases at V and 4 bases at J, with 13 bases between. The germline V gene has CDR1 MNHNY and CDR2 SVGAGI (reference sequence). The CDR3 sequence is CASSRPEGNQPQHF. As DNA, the CDR3 is TGTGCCAGCAGCCGACCGGAGGGAAATCAGCCCCAGCATTTT.

The rearrangement links TRBV11-3 to TRBJ2-7, with TRBD2 matching 7 bases. CDR1 and CDR2 from the germline V gene are SGHNT and YENEEA. The length of the CDR3 is 15 residues. V lost 1 base to trimming and J lost 5 bases; unmatched junction nucleotides: 8. The CDR3 nucleotides are TGTGCCAGCAGCTTAGGAGGGAGGGCCTTGAACGAGCAGTACTTC. Its translation: CASSLGGRALNEQYF.

V usage is TRBV7-6 and J usage is TRBJ2-1; a possible D gene is TRBD1 (6 bases). CDR3 size: 17 residues. V was pared by 2 bases and J by 4 bases, with 18 bases between. CDR1 and CDR2 (germline): SGHVS, FNYEAQ. The DNA for the CDR3 is TGTGCCAGCAGCTTATCCCCCACAGGGTCCTATTACAATGAGCAGTTCTTC. Translating it yields CASSLSPTGSYYNEQFF.

The chain is built from TRBV3-1 (or the pseudogene TRBV3-2) and TRBJ2-1; D is possibly TRBD2 (6 bases). Germline-derived CDR1 and CDR2 are LGHDT and YNNKEL (reference sequence). The germline V and J ends were trimmed by 1 base and 2 bases, with 9 bases remaining between them. This CDR3 is built from 15 residues. The CDR3 sequence is CASSQVGTAYNEQFF. CDR3 in DNA: TGTGCCAGCAGCCAAGTAGGGACTGCCTACAATGAGCAGTTCTTC.

The chain has TRBV9 and TRBJ1-1; 8 bases fit TRBD1. The V segment lost 0 bases and the J segment 6 bases; nucleotides outside the gene matches: 13. The germline V gene has CDR1 SGDLS and CDR2 YYNGEE. CDR3 length equals 17 residues. The chain's CDR3 is CASSVDPPGGAKSEAFF. CDR3 bases: TGTGCCAGCAGCGTAGATCCCCCAGGGGGCGCGAAGTCTGAAGCTTTCTTT.

The J gene is TRBJ2-3, the V gene TRBV7-2, with 8 bases that match TRBD1. The V gene's germline CDR1 is SGHTA and CDR2 FQGNSA. The J segment lost 0 bases and the V segment lost 7 bases, leaving 6 bases of the junction unmatched. This CDR3 is 15 amino acids long. The CDR3 DNA is TGTGCCAGCACCTTGGGACAGGCGAGCACAGATACGCAGTATTTT. This encodes CASTLGQASTDTQYF.

This chain connects TRBV19 to TRBJ2-1; D unresolved. The V gene lost 10 bases and the J gene lost 3 bases, with 16 bases spanning the gap. Germline CDR1 is LNHDA and CDR2 is SQIVND (reference sequence). The CDR3 has 14 amino acids. CDR3 coding DNA: TGTGCCACCACCCCTGGCGGCCACTACAATGAGCAGTTCTTC. This encodes CATTPGGHYNEQFF. The full variable domain, rest sourced from reference TRBV19 and TRBJ2-1, is DGGITQSPKYLFRKEGQNVTLSCEQNLNHDAMYWYRQDPGQGLRLIYYSQIVNDFQKGDIAEGYSVSREKKESFPLTVTSAQKNPTAFYLCATTPGGHYNEQFFGPGTRLTVL.

This chain links TRBV27 with TRBJ2-7; no clear D gene. Trimming took off 2 bases at V and 0 bases at J, with 11 bases between the two ends. CDR1 is MNHEY and CDR2 is SMNVEV in the germline V gene (reference sequence). This CDR3 has 15 residues. The CDR3 loop reads CASSLGFQISYEQYF. The CDR3, as DNA: TGTGCCAGCAGTTTAGGATTCCAGATCTCCTACGAGCAGTACTTC.

Here the CDR3 DNA reads TGTGCCACCAGTGACGCCGTAGGTGCCGGGGAGCTGTTTTTT. This sequence encodes CATSDAVGAGELFF. This chain joins TRBV24-1 and TRBJ2-2; D remains ambiguous. V was trimmed by 4 bases and J by 6 bases, leaving 11 bases between them. Germline V gene lookup returns CDR1 KGHDR and CDR2 SFDVKD. The CDR3 has 14 amino acids.

The chain has TRBV6-2 or TRBV6-3 and TRBJ1-5; 7 bases line up with TRBD1. V was pared by 5 bases and J by 2 bases, with 3 bases of the junction left unmatched. The CDR3 covers 14 residues. Germline V gene lookup returns CDR1 MNHEY and CDR2 SVGEGT. The CDR3 DNA reads TGTGCCAGCAGTCTAGGACAGGGCAATCAGCCCCAGCATTTT. Translation: CASSLGQGNQPQHF.

Here the CDR3 DNA reads TGTGCCAGCAGTGACTGGGCGGGGGGGGATGAGCAGTTCTTC. Translating gives CASSDWAGGDEQFF. The chain has TRBV6-4 and TRBJ2-1, with TRBD2 matching 9 bases. Germline loops: CDR1 MRHNA, CDR2 SNTAGT. The CDR3 is made up of 14 amino acids. V lost 1 base and J lost 8; bases outside the gene matches: 3.

CDR3 nucleotide sequence: TGTGCCAGCAGCCAACGTGGCACTGAAGCTTTCTTT. It encodes CASSQRGTEAFF. This chain connects TRBV3-1 (or the pseudogene TRBV3-2) to TRBJ1-1, with no clear D. The CDR3 consists of 12 residues. V lost 2 bases and J lost 4, with 5 bases in between. Looked up from germline, CDR1 is LGHDT and CDR2 is YNNKEL (reference sequence).

The chain links TRBV9 to TRBJ2-5, with D uncertain. Trimming took 4 bases from V and 5 from J, leaving 9 bases between them. Germline V gives CDR1 SGDLS, CDR2 YYNGEE. This CDR3 has 12 residues. CDR3 coding DNA: TGTGCCAGCAGCCTTGTCGGGGAGACCCAGTACTTC. It is translated as CASSLVGETQYF.

Written as DNA, the CDR3 is TGTGCCTGGAGTGTAGGAGGGTGGGAGACCCAGTACTTC. This sequence encodes CAWSVGGWETQYF. The chain is built from TRBV30 and TRBJ2-5; D is perhaps TRBD2 (6 bases). Trimming stripped 0 bases from V and 5 bases from J, with 10 bases between. The CDR3 spans 13 residues. The germline gives CDR1 GTSNPN, CDR2 SVGIG (reference sequence).

The chain recombines TRBV15 with TRBJ1-1; TRBD1 matches 7 bases. The CDR3 has 14 residues. The V segment lost 8 bases and the J segment 1 base; nucleotides outside the gene matches: 7. Germline V CDR1 and CDR2: LNHNV, YYDKDF (reference sequence). The CDR3 coding sequence is TGTGCCACCCGTCTCAACAGGGGGAACACTGAAGCTTTCTTT. Protein sequence: CATRLNRGNTEAFF. The whole variable domain, remainder taken from reference TRBV15 and TRBJ1-1, is DAMVIQNPRYQVTQFGKPVTLSCSQTLNHNVMYWYQQKSSQAPKLLFHYYDKDFNNEADTPDNFQSRRPNTSFCFLDIRSPGLGDTAMYLCATRLNRGNTEAFFGQGTRLTVV.

The chain is built from TRBV10-1 and TRBJ1-1; D uncertain. This CDR3 comprises 13 residues. From germline, CDR1 is WNHNN and CDR2 SYGVQD (reference sequence). Deletions cut 6 bases from V and 2 bases from J, with 10 bases between. CDR3 loop: CASRADSNTEAFF. CDR3 DNA: TGCGCCAGCAGGGCAGACTCTAACACTGAAGCTTTCTTT.

The V gene is TRBV10-3, the J gene TRBJ2-6; 7 nucleotides align to TRBD1. Germline assignment: CDR1 ENHRY and CDR2 SYGVKD. The CDR3 totals 17 residues. Trimming cost V 8 bases and J 3 bases; bases outside gene matches: 13. The CDR3 spells CAIAIPGQAGGANVLTF. The CDR3 DNA reads as TGTGCCATCGCAATACCCGGACAGGCTGGTGGGGCCAACGTCCTGACTTTC.

Only one count was recorded for this clone. This rearrangement joins TRBV7-9 to TRBJ1-1; D may be TRBD1 (6 bases). V gave up 3 bases and J gave up 4 bases, with 15 bases separating them. The length of the CDR3 is 15 residues. Germline V gene lookup returns CDR1 SEHNR and CDR2 FQNEAQ (reference sequence). The CDR3 sequence: CASSFSRGRSTEAFF. CDR3 nucleotide sequence: TGTGCCAGCAGCTTTAGCAGGGGACGGAGCACTGAAGCTTTCTTT.

The J gene is TRBJ1-2, the V gene TRBV25-1; D not resolved. The V gene's germline CDR1 is MGHDK and CDR2 SYGVNS. The CDR3 has 11 amino acids. The V end was cut by 4 bases, the J end by 8 bases, with 8 bases between. The CDR3 sequence: CASSAFRGYTF. The CDR3 bases are TGTGCCAGCAGTGCATTTAGGGGCTACACCTTC.

This chain links TRBV19 with TRBJ1-5; D possibly corresponds to TRBD1 (5 bases). V was shortened by 3 bases and J by 6 bases, with 12 bases between the two germline ends. Germline loops: CDR1 LNHDA, CDR2 SQIVND (reference sequence). The CDR3 spans 14 residues. CDR3 sequence: CASSMSRQGQPQHF. CDR3 DNA: TGTGCCAGTAGTATGAGTCGGCAGGGTCAGCCCCAGCATTTT. Combining the CDR3 with reference TRBV19 and TRBJ1-5 gives the whole variable domain DGGITQSPKYLFRKEGQNVTLSCEQNLNHDAMYWYRQDPGQGLRLIYYSQIVNDFQKGDIAEGYSVSREKKESFPLTVTSAQKNPTAFYLCASSMSRQGQPQHFGDGTRLSIL.

This chain connects TRBV18 to TRBJ1-1, with D perhaps TRBD1 (5 bases). The CDR3 is 14 residues long. Germline CDR1 KGHSH, CDR2 LQKENI. Trimming left V 3 bases short and J 6 bases short, with 14 bases between. The CDR3 bases are TGTGCCAGCTCACCGGGGGGGGGAGGTGCTGAAGCTTTCTTT. Protein: CASSPGGGGAEAFF. Together with reference TRBV18 and TRBJ1-1, the CDR3 gives the full variable domain: NAGVMQNPRHLVRRRGQEARLRCSPMKGHSHVYWYRQLPEEGLKFMVYLQKENIIDESGMPKERFSAEFPKEGPSILRIQQVVRGDSAAYFCASSPGGGGAEAFFGQGTRLTVV.

The chain couples TRBV6-5 to TRBJ1-3; D ambiguous. V lost 2 bases to trimming and J lost 2 bases, with 7 bases between them. Per germline, CDR1 MNHEY and CDR2 SVGAGI. This CDR3 spans 14 amino acids. The CDR3 DNA reads TGTGCCAGCAGTTACGCGATACCTGGAAACACCATATATTTT. Its protein is CASSYAIPGNTIYF.

This chain uses TRBV28 with TRBJ2-4; tentative D call: TRBD2 (6 bases). In germline, CDR1 is MDHEN, CDR2 SYDVKM. The length of the CDR3 is 16 residues. V was pared by 2 bases and J by 1 base, with 12 bases between. CDR3 bases: TGTGCCAGCAGTTTACGACTAGGTGGGGCCAAAAACATTCAGTACTTC. Protein product: CASSLRLGGAKNIQYF.

The chain combines TRBV9 with TRBJ2-5, with 13 bases aligning to TRBD2. Germline lookup yields CDR1 SGDLS and CDR2 YYNGEE. The CDR3 loop spans 16 amino acids. The trim removed 4 bases at V and 1 base at J, leaving 4 bases unmatched. The CDR3 DNA reads as TGTGCCAGCAGCTCCGGACTAGCGGGGGTCCAAGAGACCCAGTACTTC. Its translation: CASSSGLAGVQETQYF.